Sequencing of this T cell receptor beta chain was carried out in a study of OX40 agonist ivuxolimab in advanced cancers. Study-level results: Within 6 weeks, CD4+ and CD8+ blood T cells expanded clonally at 0.1 to 3.0 mg/kg.

There are 16 residues in the CDR3. Germline-derived CDR1 and CDR2 are MNHEY and SMNVEV (reference sequence). Comments on this clone: The antigen is unknown. An end of the junction differs from the germline gene, which may be a read error.

The assay was immunoSEQ multiplex PCR, and TCRdb's table has in-frame clones only and misses some. This sample carries roughly 35,000 clones, around 85% of them seen once, and the ten largest clones take 11%. This sequence joins TRBV27 and TRBJ2-7; 8 nucleotides agree with TRBD1. This receptor was identified in an adult with an advanced solid tumor such as melanoma, head and neck, liver or kidney cancer. The specimen was CD4+ or CD8+ T cells sorted from blood, collected in a trial of the OX40 agonist ivuxolimab. The CDR3 DNA follows: TGTGCCAGCAGCTTATCGGACAGGGAGGCTTCCTACGAGCAGTACTTC. Amino acids: CASSLSDREASYEQYF.